Below, 23 T cell receptor beta chains from the same sample are listed, as sequenced in a study of T cell changes during pregnancy in multiple sclerosis. Only in-frame clones appear in the TCRdb table, and some are missing; sequencing was by immunoSEQ multiplex PCR. The sample yields roughly 42,000 clones, over 80% seen once. The sequencing used CD4+ T cells from peripheral blood mononuclear cells, collected before pregnancy. Receptor source: a female donor with multiple sclerosis, enrolled in a pregnancy study.

This chain joins TRBV5-4 and TRBJ2-5, with TRBD1 as a possible D gene (7 bases). This CDR3 has 15 residues. Germline values: CDR1 SGHNT, CDR2 YYREEE (reference sequence). Between the trimmed V and J ends, which lost 5 bases and 5 bases, there was a span of 19 bases. The CDR3 sequence: CASRGGLQGPETQYF. CDR3 bases: TGTGCCAGCAGGGGCGGACTACAGGGGCCTGAGACCCAGTACTTC.

The rearrangement joins TRBV6-6 to TRBJ1-4, with a possible D match to TRBD1 (5 bases). V lost 2 bases and J lost 7, with 17 bases in between. The CDR3 is made up of 16 amino acids. CDR1 and CDR2 (germline): MNHNY, SVGAGI (reference sequence). CDR3 residues: CASSYDLAGRSEKLFF. CDR3 coding DNA: TGTGCCAGCAGTTACGATTTGGCAGGGCGGAGTGAAAAACTGTTTTTT.

The chain recombines TRBV4-2 with TRBJ1-2; 7 bases match TRBD1. The germline CDR1 and CDR2 sequences are LGHNA and YNFKEQ. Trimming at V came to 4 bases and at J to 5 bases, leaving 7 bases not matched to a gene. This CDR3 spans 14 amino acids. CDR3 amino acids: CASSPRDSGYGYTF. The CDR3, as DNA: TGTGCCAGCAGCCCCCGGGACAGTGGATATGGCTACACCTTC.

J is TRBJ2-7 and V is TRBV7-3, with D unresolved. V shed 5 bases and J shed 1 base, with 12 bases lying between them. The CDR3 has 14 amino acids. Germline CDR1 reads SGHTA; CDR2 reads FQGTGA. CDR3 DNA: TGTGCCAGCAGCAAGACTGCGGAGTCCTACGAGCAGTACTTC. Translation: CASSKTAESYEQYF.

This chain uses TRBV7-2 with TRBJ1-5; D ambiguous. V shed 5 bases and J shed 3 bases, with 14 bases lying between them. This CDR3 region has 15 residues. Germline V gene sequence: CDR1 SGHTA, CDR2 FQGNSA. The CDR3 region is CASSLLGPANQPQHF. The CDR3 nucleotides are TGTGCCAGCAGCCTTCTTGGGCCAGCCAATCAGCCCCAGCATTTT. Filled out from reference TRBV7-2 and TRBJ1-5, the complete variable domain reads GAGVSQSPSNKVTEKGKDVELRCDPISGHTALYWYRQSLGQGLEFLIYFQGNSAPDKSGLPSDRFSAERTGGSVSTLTIQRTQQEDSAVYLCASSLLGPANQPQHFGDGTRLSIL.

The rearrangement uses TRBV15 and TRBJ1-5, with D maybe TRBD1 (6 bases). The germline V and J ends were trimmed by 1 base and 6 bases, with 13 bases remaining between them. This CDR3 comprises 15 residues. Per germline, CDR1 LNHNV and CDR2 YYDKDF (reference sequence). CDR3 sequence: CATSRAGAGVQPQHF. DNA of the CDR3: TGTGCCACCAGCAGAGCAGGGGCGGGGGTTCAGCCCCAGCATTTT.

The chain couples TRBV9 to TRBJ2-7; D not certain. Germline CDR1 is SGDLS and CDR2 is YYNGEE. This CDR3 has 14 amino acids. Trimming shortened V by 4 bases and J by 0 bases, and 11 bases separated the two germline ends. The chain's CDR3 is CASSFTWSSYEQYF. CDR3 DNA: TGTGCCAGCAGCTTCACGTGGAGCTCCTACGAGCAGTACTTC.

By share, this clone counts as medium-sized (0.01 to 0.1%). The rearrangement links TRBV2 to TRBJ2-2; TRBD2 might be the D (5 bases). The CDR3 runs 15 residues. Germline loops: CDR1 SNHLY, CDR2 FYNNEI. V lost 1 base to trimming and J lost 3 bases, with 9 bases between them. CDR3 in DNA: TGTGCCAGCAGTGAAGGGGCGGGTGACACCGGGGAGCTGTTTTTT. Amino acid sequence: CASSEGAGDTGELFF.

This clone has a handful of counts. The chain is built from TRBV7-2 and TRBJ1-1, with D unclear. CDR3 length equals 13 residues. Germline loops: CDR1 SGHTA, CDR2 FQGNSA. V lost 0 bases and J lost 4, with 6 bases in between. Here the CDR3 DNA reads TGTGCCAGCAGCTTAGCGGAGGGCACTGAAGCTTTCTTT. It codes for CASSLAEGTEAFF.

This chain uses TRBV7-3 with TRBJ1-1; D is perhaps TRBD1 (5 bases). The germline CDR1 and CDR2 sequences are SGHTA and FQGTGA. Trimming pared 6 bases from V and 3 bases from J, leaving 14 bases between. The CDR3 loop spans 14 amino acids. CDR3 DNA sequence: TGTGCCAGCAGTCTAGGCGGGGCTTACACTGAAGCTTTCTTT. Residues: CASSLGGAYTEAFF.

The chain joins TRBV5-4 to TRBJ2-5, with 9 bases that match TRBD1. Near its end, the DNA agrees better with TRBJ2-7, so the J call may be wrong. This CDR3 region has 13 residues. Looked up from germline, CDR1 is SGHNT and CDR2 is YYREEE (reference sequence). The CDR3 sequence: CASTGQGLYEQYF. DNA of the CDR3: TGTGCCAGCACGGGACAGGGACTGTACGAGCAGTACTTC.

This clone has just a few counts. V usage is TRBV6-1 and J usage is TRBJ2-3; 7 bases are shared with TRBD1. Trimming removed 6 bases from V and 6 bases from J; junction bases left unmatched: 0. The CDR3 totals 11 residues. Germline V lookup: CDR1 MNHNS, CDR2 SASEGT. The CDR3 region has the DNA TGTGCCAGCAGGACAGGGGATACGCAGTATTTT. It specifies CASRTGDTQYF.

The J gene is TRBJ2-3, the V gene TRBV4-3; D ambiguous. Trimming removed 0 bases from V and 5 bases from J, with 12 bases in between. CDR1 and CDR2 from the germline V gene are LGHNA and YSLEER. The CDR3 totals 15 residues. The CDR3 DNA is TGCGCCAGCAGCCAAGATATTAGGTCGGGAGATACGCAGTATTTT. This gives the protein CASSQDIRSGDTQYF.

The chain uses TRBV10-2 and TRBJ2-5; 7 bases match TRBD1. V was clipped by 10 bases and J by 5 bases; unmatched bases: 10. CDR3 length equals 13 residues. Germline V lookup: CDR1 WSHSY, CDR2 SAAADI. CDR3 residues: CATRGGARETQYF. For the CDR3, the DNA is TGCGCCACAAGAGGGGGCGCGCGGGAGACCCAGTACTTC.

The chain is built from TRBV19 and TRBJ2-5; D might be TRBD2 (5 bases). The germline gives CDR1 LNHDA, CDR2 SQIVND (reference sequence). The CDR3 consists of 13 residues. The V gene lost 3 bases and the J gene lost 5 bases, with 10 bases spanning the gap. CDR3 in DNA: TGTGCCAGTAGTATTAGCGTACCCGAGACCCAGTACTTC. Translated: CASSISVPETQYF.

The rearrangement joins TRBV5-1 to TRBJ2-1; 9 bases match TRBD1. The CDR3 is 16 residues long. The ends lost 4 bases at V and 1 base at J; junction bases unmatched: 6. The germline gives CDR1 SGHRS, CDR2 YFSETQ. The CDR3, as DNA: TGCGCCAGCAGCCCTGGGACAGGGTGGTCCTACAATGAGCAGTTCTTC. As protein: CASSPGTGWSYNEQFF.

The V call is TRBV7-2, the J call TRBJ1-1; maybe TRBD1 (5 bases). Germline CDR1 SGHTA, CDR2 FQGNSA. Trimming stripped 7 bases from V and 0 bases from J, with 12 bases between. The CDR3 spans 14 residues. Here the CDR3 DNA reads TGTGCCAGCAACCTCAGGGCTATGAACACTGAAGCTTTCTTT. As protein: CASNLRAMNTEAFF. Variable domain in full (rest from reference TRBV7-2 and TRBJ1-1): GAGVSQSPSNKVTEKGKDVELRCDPISGHTALYWYRQSLGQGLEFLIYFQGNSAPDKSGLPSDRFSAERTGGSVSTLTIQRTQQEDSAVYLCASNLRAMNTEAFFGQGTRLTVV.

V gene TRBV11-2 combines with J gene TRBJ2-7; D might be TRBD2 (6 bases). Trimming stripped 5 bases from V and 0 bases from J, with 8 bases between. The CDR3 contains 13 residues. CDR1 is SGHAT and CDR2 is FQNNGV in the germline V gene. The CDR3 sequence: CASSLASSYEQYF. CDR3 in DNA: TGTGCCAGCAGCCTAGCGTCCTCCTACGAGCAGTACTTC. Full variable domain (missing parts from reference TRBV11-2 and TRBJ2-7): EAGVAQSPRYKIIEKRQSVAFWCNPISGHATLYWYQQILGQGPKLLIQFQNNGVVDDSQLPKDRFSAERLKGVDSTLKIQPAKLEDSAVYLCASSLASSYEQYFGPGTRLTVT.

The J gene is TRBJ2-3, the V gene TRBV29-1; TRBD2 aligns across 8 bases. The V gene end was trimmed by 7 bases and the J gene end by 5 bases; junction bases not matched to a gene: 5. This CDR3 comprises 12 residues. Germline V lookup: CDR1 SQVTM, CDR2 ANQGSEA. CDR3 loop: CSALGGVDTQYF. The DNA of the CDR3 is TGCAGCGCCCTCGGGGGGGTAGATACGCAGTATTTT.

The rearrangement uses TRBV7-2 and TRBJ1-5; D remains unclear. Germline V CDR1 and CDR2: SGHTA, FQGNSA. V was cut by 2 bases and J by 6 bases, with 14 bases left in between. The CDR3 totals 15 residues. CDR3 nucleotides: TGTGCCAGCAGCTTACTTCCAGGCCCTTCTCAGCCCCAGCATTTT. Amino acids: CASSLLPGPSQPQHF.

This chain uses TRBV30 with TRBJ1-6; TRBD1 matches 8 bases. From germline, CDR1 is GTSNPN and CDR2 SVGIG (reference sequence). There are 19 residues in the CDR3. The trim removed 3 bases at V and 0 bases at J, leaving 13 bases unmatched. The CDR3 loop reads CAWRGRRTGLSSYNSPLHF. The CDR3, as DNA: TGTGCCTGGAGGGGCCGGAGGACAGGGTTAAGCTCCTATAATTCACCCCTCCACTTT.

This clone was seen just once. This sequence joins TRBV5-6 and TRBJ2-7; the D gene is possibly TRBD1 (6 bases). The CDR3 totals 14 residues. The germline V gene encodes CDR1 SGHDT and CDR2 YYEEEE. V shed 1 base and J shed 5 bases, with 13 bases lying between them. The CDR3 reads CASSLRAGTHEQYF. The CDR3 DNA reads as TGTGCCAGCAGCTTGAGGGCAGGGACACACGAGCAGTACTTC.

This clone was counted once. The J gene is TRBJ2-3, the V gene TRBV6-5; D is possibly TRBD1 (5 bases). The germline V gene has CDR1 MNHEY and CDR2 SVGAGI. The CDR3 covers 13 residues. V was clipped by 9 bases and J by 2 bases, with 12 bases between them. CDR3 DNA sequence: TGTGCCAGTCAGGGCGTCTCCACAGATACGCAGTATTTT. Translating it yields CASQGVSTDTQYF.